A single sample gave rise to the 14 T cell receptor beta chains below, sequenced in a study of T cell responses to AZD1222 COVID-19 vaccine. The assay was immunoSEQ multiplex PCR, and TCRdb's table has in-frame clones only and misses some. Here the sample spans about 99,000 clones, 90% being singletons. The sequencing used peripheral blood, collected on day 0 of AZD1222 vaccination. Receptors originate from an adult in good health.

This clone was seen only once. The CDR3 nucleotides are TGTGCCAGCAGCCCCCGGGTGGGGGTTACGGAAAAACTGTTTTTT. It yields the protein CASSPRVGVTEKLFF. The J gene is TRBJ1-4, the V gene TRBV7-2; D may be TRBD1 (5 bases). V gave up 5 bases and J gave up 8 bases, with 18 bases separating them. CDR1 and CDR2 (germline): SGHTA, FQGNSA. The CDR3 is made up of 15 amino acids.

This chain uses TRBV3-1 (or the pseudogene TRBV3-2) with TRBJ2-7; 8 bases align to TRBD2. V lost 0 bases, J lost 2 bases, and 9 bases stayed unmatched. This CDR3 spans 17 amino acids. Per the germline V gene, CDR1 is LGHDT and CDR2 is YNNKEL (reference sequence). DNA for the CDR3: TGTGCCAGCAGCCAAGAGGTCTCCGGGACTAGAGCCTACGAGCAGTACTTC. Translating gives CASSQEVSGTRAYEQYF.

The CDR3 DNA sequence: TGTGCCAGCAGCAACCAGCGGGGGACTTGGGAGACCCAGTACTTC. Its translation is CASSNQRGTWETQYF. This chain connects TRBV11-2 to TRBJ2-5, with 8 bases fitting TRBD2. There are 15 residues in the CDR3. Germline V CDR1 and CDR2: SGHAT, FQNNGV. With 5 bases clipped from V and 5 bases from J, the junction kept 10 bases outside the gene matches.

This clone was counted a few times. The chain recombines TRBV7-9 with TRBJ1-3, with D unresolved. Germline V gives CDR1 SEHNR, CDR2 FQNEAQ (reference sequence). The CDR3 length is 16 residues. The V end lost 0 bases, the J end lost 0 bases, and 9 bases lay between the germline ends. The CDR3 DNA reads as TGTGCCAGCAGCTTAGCGCGGGTCATCTCTGGAAACACCATATATTTT. Amino acids: CASSLARVISGNTIYF.

The rearrangement joins TRBV6-2 or TRBV6-3 to TRBJ1-6; 7 positions match TRBD1. The junction had 6 bases not matched to a gene; V was cut back by 7 bases and J by 6 bases. CDR1 MNHEY and CDR2 SVGEGT come from the germline V gene. This CDR3 spans 14 amino acids. In DNA, the CDR3 is TGTGCCAGCACCCCCGACAGGGCTAATTCACCCCTCCACTTT. Protein product: CASTPDRANSPLHF.

V usage is TRBV27 and J usage is TRBJ1-6, with a possible D match to TRBD1 (6 bases). CDR1 and CDR2 from the germline V gene are MNHEY and SMNVEV (reference sequence). There are 14 residues in the CDR3. Trimming took 6 bases from V and 12 from J, leaving 18 bases between them. The CDR3 region is CASRLGGGGKPLHF. The CDR3 DNA reads as TGTGCCAGCAGACTGGGAGGGGGGGGAAAACCCCTCCACTTT.

This clone was picked up one time. The rearrangement links TRBV5-1 to TRBJ2-3; no clear D gene. Germline V gives CDR1 SGHRS, CDR2 YFSETQ. Trimming took 4 bases from V and 6 from J, leaving 12 bases between them. The CDR3 loop spans 13 amino acids. Written as DNA, the CDR3 is TGCGCCAGCAGCGCAGGAGCCGCGGATACGCAGTATTTT. Its translation is CASSAGAADTQYF. Using reference TRBV5-1 and TRBJ2-3 for the parts outside the CDR3, the full variable domain is KAGVTQTPRYLIKTRGQQVTLSCSPISGHRSVSWYQQTPGQGLQFLFEYFSETQRNKGNFPGRFSGRQFSNSRSEMNVSTLELGDSALYLCASSAGAADTQYFGPGTRLTVL.

This chain connects TRBV19 to TRBJ2-1; no clear D. V was shortened by 0 bases and J by 1 base, with 16 bases between the two germline ends. The CDR3 sequence is 18 residues long. Germline V gene data show CDR1 as LNHDA and CDR2 as SQIVND (reference sequence). The CDR3 nucleotides are TGTGCCAGTAGTATAGACCCCCTCCCTATATGGTCCTACAATGAGCAGTTCTTC. Translated: CASSIDPLPIWSYNEQFF. Variable domain in full (rest from reference TRBV19 and TRBJ2-1): DGGITQSPKYLFRKEGQNVTLSCEQNLNHDAMYWYRQDPGQGLRLIYYSQIVNDFQKGDIAEGYSVSREKKESFPLTVTSAQKNPTAFYLCASSIDPLPIWSYNEQFFGPGTRLTVL.

This clone was seen just once. The chain joins TRBV5-4 to TRBJ1-6, with 8 bases identical to TRBD1. The V segment lost 5 bases and the J segment 0 bases; nucleotides outside the gene matches: 7. This CDR3 is 17 amino acids long. The germline V gene encodes CDR1 SGHNT and CDR2 YYREEE (reference sequence). CDR3 in DNA: TGTGCCAGCAGTCGGGACAGGACCAGCTCCTATAATTCACCCCTCCACTTT. This codes for CASSRDRTSSYNSPLHF.

V is TRBV28 and J is TRBJ1-1; D call uncertain. V was shortened by 5 bases and J by 1 base, with 14 bases between the two germline ends. Germline CDR1 reads MDHEN; CDR2 reads SYDVKM. The CDR3 covers 15 residues. The CDR3 bases are TGTGCCAGCAGTGGTCAACAGACCCGGAACACTGAAGCTTTCTTT. Protein sequence: CASSGQQTRNTEAFF.

This chain joins TRBV2 and TRBJ2-6; no firm D call. The CDR3 has 15 residues. V lost 6 bases and J 0 bases, leaving 9 bases between the germline ends. Germline V lookup: CDR1 SNHLY, CDR2 FYNNEI. The CDR3 loop reads CASRAPGSGANVLTF. The CDR3 nucleotides are TGTGCCAGCAGGGCACCAGGCTCTGGGGCCAACGTCCTGACTTTC. Full variable domain (missing parts from reference TRBV2 and TRBJ2-6): EPEVTQTPSHQVTQMGQEVILRCVPISNHLYFYWYRQILGQKVEFLVSFYNNEISEKSEIFDDQFSVERPDGSNFTLKIRSTKLEDSAMYFCASRAPGSGANVLTFGAGSRLTVL.

The chain combines TRBV7-8 with TRBJ1-2, with D possibly matching TRBD1 (5 bases). The CDR3 is 13 residues long. Germline V gene lookup returns CDR1 SGHVS and CDR2 FQNEAQ. The ends were cut back, 5 bases at V and 5 bases at J, with 12 bases in the middle. This chain's CDR3 is CASSRGEEYGYTF. In DNA form, the CDR3 reads TGTGCCAGCAGCCGAGGGGAGGAGTATGGCTACACCTTC.

This rearrangement joins TRBV6-5 to TRBJ2-1, with D perhaps TRBD2 (6 bases). From germline, CDR1 is MNHEY and CDR2 SVGAGI. CDR3 length: 14 amino acids. V lost 5 bases to trimming and J lost 8 bases, with 16 bases between them. The CDR3 loop reads CASSPYRDLDEQFF. CDR3 nucleotides: TGTGCCAGCAGTCCATATCGGGACTTGGATGAGCAGTTCTTC.

The rearrangement joins TRBV15 to TRBJ2-1; tentatively, D is TRBD1 or TRBD2 (6 bases each). In germline, CDR1 is LNHNV, CDR2 YYDKDF (reference sequence). This CDR3 comprises 19 residues. With 1 base removed from V and 3 bases from J, the gap between germline ends came to 22 bases. For the CDR3, the DNA is TGTGCCACCAGCAGAGGCGGAGGGGGATTCAGTAAGGGCTACAATGAGCAGTTCTTC. Its protein product is CATSRGGGGFSKGYNEQFF.